This passage covers 28 T cell receptor beta chains from one sample sequenced in a study of blood T cell repertoires in COVID-19. Data came from immunoSEQ multiplex PCR; TCRdb stores just in-frame clones and leaves some out. The sample lists about 240,000 clones; 82% were seen once. Source material: peripheral blood. These TCRs come from a woman aged 55 to 70 with active or convalescent COVID-19.

The J gene is TRBJ2-7, the V gene TRBV18, with D possibly being TRBD2 (5 bases). The CDR3 is made up of 13 amino acids. Between the trimmed V and J ends, which lost 8 bases and 3 bases, there was a span of 14 bases. Germline V gives CDR1 KGHSH, CDR2 LQKENI. The CDR3 DNA is TGTGCCAGCGCAGGAGGAGCCAACTACGAGCAGTACTTC. It specifies CASAGGANYEQYF. The full variable domain, in which reference TRBV18 and TRBJ2-7 provide the parts outside the CDR3, is NAGVMQNPRHLVRRRGQEARLRCSPMKGHSHVYWYRQLPEEGLKFMVYLQKENIIDESGMPKERFSAEFPKEGPSILRIQQVVRGDSAAYFCASAGGANYEQYFGPGTRLTVT.

This chain connects TRBV3-1 (or the pseudogene TRBV3-2) to TRBJ1-1, with D hard to call. The V and J ends lost 3 bases and 0 bases respectively, with 5 bases between them. Germline lookup yields CDR1 LGHDT and CDR2 YNNKEL (reference sequence). This CDR3 comprises 13 residues. The CDR3 DNA sequence: TGTGCCAGCAGCCAGCGGATGAACACTGAAGCTTTCTTT. It is translated as CASSQRMNTEAFF.

V and J are TRBV6-5 and TRBJ1-2; TRBD1 might be the D (6 bases). The CDR3 loop spans 13 amino acids. V lost 6 bases to trimming and J lost 2 bases, with 10 bases between them. Germline V CDR1 and CDR2: MNHEY, SVGAGI. Written as DNA, the CDR3 is TGTGCCAGCAGGAGGGACACCAACTATGGCTACACCTTC. Encoded protein: CASRRDTNYGYTF.

This chain connects TRBV5-4 to TRBJ2-7; no clear D. Per germline, CDR1 SGHNT and CDR2 YYREEE (reference sequence). The length of the CDR3 is 13 residues. V was trimmed by 2 bases and J by 5 bases, leaving 11 bases between them. The CDR3 DNA sequence: TGTGCCAGCAGCTTCTCCGGGTACCACGAGCAGTACTTC. It specifies CASSFSGYHEQYF.

This clone occurred a few times. V gene TRBV29-1 combines with J gene TRBJ1-2, with a possible D match to TRBD1 (6 bases). Looked up from germline, CDR1 is SQVTM and CDR2 is ANQGSEA. CDR3 length: 13 amino acids. Trimming removed 6 bases from V and 7 bases from J, with 18 bases in between. The CDR3 reads CSVLDRSRGGYTF. In DNA form, the CDR3 reads TGCAGCGTACTTGACAGGTCTAGGGGTGGCTACACCTTC.

V and J are TRBV6-1 and TRBJ1-2, with D unresolved. The CDR3 has 14 amino acids. Trimming cost V 0 bases and J 4 bases, with 9 bases left between them. Germline CDR1 reads MNHNS; CDR2 reads SASEGT. DNA of the CDR3: TGTGCCAGCAGTGAAGCCCGGGTTAGCTATGGCTACACCTTC. It specifies CASSEARVSYGYTF.

This clone was observed a few times. The chain has TRBV4-2 and TRBJ1-4; TRBD1 is a possible D gene (5 bases). CDR1 LGHNA and CDR2 YNFKEQ come from the germline V gene. V lost 5 bases and J 8 bases, leaving 18 bases between the germline ends. The CDR3 spans 15 residues. The DNA for the CDR3 is TGTGCCAGCAGCTCCTCACAGGCGGGGGAAGAAAAACTGTTTTTT. It specifies CASSSSQAGEEKLFF.

This clone was picked up a small number of times. The CDR3 loop is CASSPRTSGRNYEQYF. Here the CDR3 DNA reads TGTGCCAGCAGCCCACGGACTAGCGGGAGAAACTACGAGCAGTACTTC. The chain recombines TRBV7-2 with TRBJ2-7, with 13 bases aligning to TRBD2. The V and J ends lost 5 bases and 3 bases, in that order; junction bases with no gene match: 7. The CDR3 length is 16 residues. The germline gives CDR1 SGHTA, CDR2 FQGNSA.

This clone was recorded a few times. V usage is TRBV18 and J usage is TRBJ1-2; D possibly corresponds to TRBD1 (5 bases). CDR1 is KGHSH, CDR2 LQKENI, per germline. The CDR3 runs to 15 residues. V was clipped by 0 bases and J by 2 bases, with 10 bases between them. CDR3 amino acids: CASSPPESGNYGYTF. In nucleotides, the CDR3 is TGTGCCAGCTCACCACCTGAATCAGGGAACTATGGCTACACCTTC.

The chain has TRBV27 and TRBJ2-5; a possible D gene is TRBD2 (7 bases). V lost 5 bases and J lost 5, with 15 bases in between. Germline values: CDR1 MNHEY, CDR2 SMNVEV (reference sequence). CDR3 length: 14 residues. This chain's CDR3 is CASSPTGGRETQYF. For the CDR3, the DNA is TGTGCCAGCAGTCCCACGGGGGGCCGGGAGACCCAGTACTTC.

The chain combines TRBV6-2 or TRBV6-3 with TRBJ1-1; 9 bases fit TRBD1. Germline V gene lookup returns CDR1 MNHEY and CDR2 SVGEGT. CDR3 length equals 15 residues. The V and J ends lost 4 bases and 3 bases, in that order; junction bases with no gene match: 6. The CDR3 is CASSWGQGPYTEAFF. The CDR3 region has the DNA TGTGCCAGCAGTTGGGGACAGGGACCATACACTGAAGCTTTCTTT.

The V call is TRBV3-1 (or the pseudogene TRBV3-2), the J call TRBJ2-1; a possible D gene is TRBD1 (6 bases). In germline, CDR1 is LGHDT, CDR2 YNNKEL (reference sequence). The V end was cut by 1 base, the J end by 5 bases, with 15 bases between. The CDR3 loop spans 16 amino acids. This CDR3 is CASSQVGRTVNNEQFF. The DNA for the CDR3 is TGTGCCAGCAGCCAAGTCGGCAGGACAGTAAACAATGAGCAGTTCTTC.

This chain uses TRBV6-6 with TRBJ1-5, with D perhaps matching TRBD1 (6 bases). The ends were cut back, 8 bases at V and 1 base at J, with 12 bases in the middle. Looked up from germline, CDR1 is MNHNY and CDR2 is SVGAGI (reference sequence). CDR3 size: 14 residues. The CDR3 DNA reads TGTGCCAGCGGCCTAAGGGGGAGCAATCAGCCCCAGCATTTT. Translation gives CASGLRGSNQPQHF.

This clone has only one observation. V is TRBV19 and J is TRBJ1-5; TRBD1 might be the D (5 bases). In germline, CDR1 is LNHDA, CDR2 SQIVND (reference sequence). The V and J ends lost 5 bases and 4 bases respectively, with 9 bases between them. The length of the CDR3 is 13 residues. CDR3 bases: TGTGCCAGTAGTGCAGGGAGGAATCAGCCCCAGCATTTT. Amino acids: CASSAGRNQPQHF.

This chain connects TRBV5-1 to TRBJ2-2, with D hard to call. The CDR3 spans 15 residues. V lost 0 bases, J lost 7 bases, and 13 bases lay in between. Looked up from germline, CDR1 is SGHRS and CDR2 is YFSETQ. CDR3 in DNA: TGCGCCAGCAGCTTGGCCCCAGGCCCGGTCGGGGAGCTGTTTTTT. Translation: CASSLAPGPVGELFF.

V usage is TRBV12-3 or TRBV12-4 and J usage is TRBJ1-1; D gene uncertain. The CDR3 consists of 10 residues. Trimming stripped 10 bases from V and 3 bases from J, with 6 bases between. The CDR3 reads CATSYTEAFF. CDR3 nucleotide sequence: TGTGCCACCAGCTACACTGAAGCTTTCTTT.

This chain links TRBV2 with TRBJ1-6; weak D call: TRBD1 (5 bases). This CDR3 has 12 residues. The V gene lost 9 bases and the J gene lost 5 bases, with 8 bases spanning the gap. Germline V CDR1 and CDR2: SNHLY, FYNNEI. The CDR3 is CARGQNNSPLHF. The CDR3 nucleotides read TGTGCCAGGGGGCAGAATAATTCACCCCTCCACTTT. The variable domain in full, completed from reference TRBV2 and TRBJ1-6, reads EPEVTQTPSHQVTQMGQEVILRCVPISNHLYFYWYRQILGQKVEFLVSFYNNEISEKSEIFDDQFSVERPDGSNFTLKIRSTKLEDSAMYFCARGQNNSPLHFGNGTRLTVT.

This clone has just a few counts. The chain recombines TRBV24-1 with TRBJ1-6, with TRBD1 matching 7 bases. V was pared by 4 bases and J by 6 bases, with 11 bases of the junction left unmatched. Germline V gene data show CDR1 as KGHDR and CDR2 as SFDVKD. There are 17 residues in the CDR3. As DNA, the CDR3 is TGTGCCACCAGTGAACACGGACAGGCACTAAGTAATTCACCCCTCCACTTT. Encoded protein: CATSEHGQALSNSPLHF.

The chain recombines TRBV9 with TRBJ1-1; TRBD1 is a possible D gene (5 bases). Germline-derived CDR1 and CDR2 are SGDLS and YYNGEE. The V end lost 4 bases, the J end lost 0 bases, and 13 bases lay between the germline ends. This CDR3 is built from 15 residues. The CDR3 is CASSPGDLLNTEAFF. The CDR3 DNA follows: TGTGCCAGCAGCCCGGGGGATCTTCTGAACACTGAAGCTTTCTTT.

The V and J genes are TRBV6-5 and TRBJ1-1; D is undetermined. Germline V CDR1 and CDR2: MNHEY, SVGAGI. The V and J ends lost 10 bases and 1 base respectively, with 13 bases between them. The CDR3 is 13 residues long. The CDR3 nucleotides read TGTGCCACCGGAATGAGGCAGAACACTGAAGCTTTCTTT. Amino acids: CATGMRQNTEAFF.

In this sample, this clone turned up many times. The chain uses TRBV6-6 and TRBJ2-7; D may be TRBD1 (8 bases). V lost 5 bases and J lost 6, with 17 bases in between. From germline, CDR1 is MNHNY and CDR2 SVGAGI (reference sequence). The CDR3 totals 14 residues. The chain's CDR3 is CASSSGQGGGEQYF. The CDR3 bases are TGTGCCAGCAGTAGCGGACAGGGAGGGGGCGAGCAGTACTTC.

The V and J genes are TRBV4-1 and TRBJ2-3; 11 nucleotides line up with TRBD2. This CDR3 is 16 amino acids long. V lost 6 bases, J lost 4 bases, and 9 bases stayed unmatched. Germline V gene data show CDR1 as MGHRA and CDR2 as YSYEKL. In nucleotides, the CDR3 is TGCGCCAGCAGTTTAACCCCTAGCGGGGGGTCAGATACGCAGTATTTT. This translates into CASSLTPSGGSDTQYF.

CDR3 sequence reads: CASSFVLDSKETQYF. In DNA, the CDR3 is TGCGCCAGCAGCTTTGTCCTGGACAGTAAAGAGACCCAGTACTTC. V is TRBV5-1 and J is TRBJ2-5; weak D call: TRBD1 (6 bases). The V and J ends lost 2 bases and 3 bases respectively, with 14 bases between them. This CDR3 comprises 15 residues. The V gene's germline CDR1 is SGHRS and CDR2 YFSETQ.

The chain couples TRBV11-2 to TRBJ1-2, with D uncertain. The CDR3 length is 14 residues. Germline V gene sequence: CDR1 SGHAT, CDR2 FQNNGV. Trimming stripped 2 bases from V and 8 bases from J, with 15 bases between. This chain's CDR3 is CASSLPQVVRGYTF. CDR3 DNA sequence: TGTGCCAGCAGCTTACCTCAGGTGGTTCGGGGCTACACCTTC.

The chain has TRBV27 and TRBJ1-4; D unresolved. Trimming removed 5 bases at V and 7 bases at J, with 23 bases between. Germline values: CDR1 MNHEY, CDR2 SMNVEV (reference sequence). CDR3 length: 17 residues. CDR3 loop: CASSIASGSTLGEKLFF. CDR3 bases: TGTGCCAGCAGTATCGCATCCGGGTCTACTTTGGGTGAAAAACTGTTTTTT.

The gene calls are TRBV7-9 and TRBJ2-3, with D possibly matching TRBD1 (6 bases). Trimming removed 5 bases from V and 0 bases from J, with 15 bases in between. This CDR3 has 16 residues. The germline V gene encodes CDR1 SEHNR and CDR2 FQNEAQ (reference sequence). The CDR3 here is CASSPRAGDSTDTQYF. For the CDR3, the DNA is TGTGCCAGCAGCCCTAGGGCAGGGGACAGCACAGATACGCAGTATTTT. Using reference TRBV7-9 and TRBJ2-3 for the parts outside the CDR3, the full variable domain is DTGVSQNPRHKITKRGQNVTFRCDPISEHNRLYWYRQTLGQGPEFLTYFQNEAQLEKSRLLSDRFSAERPKGSFSTLEIQRTEQGDSAMYLCASSPRAGDSTDTQYFGPGTRLTVL.

The chain has TRBV21-1 and TRBJ2-7; the D call TRBD2 from the table was never checked on the DNA. TRBV21-1 is a known pseudogene. The CDR3 covers 15 residues. The CDR3 sequence: CASSKGGSGGYEQYF. The CDR3 nucleotides read TGTGCCAGCAGCAAAGGGGGCAGCGGGGGGTACGAGCAGTACTTC.

The chain employs TRBV13 and TRBJ1-1; D is undetermined. Germline V gene sequence: CDR1 PRHDT, CDR2 FYEKMQ (reference sequence). Trimming stripped 3 bases from V and 1 base from J, with 15 bases between. This CDR3 region has 16 residues. CDR3 DNA sequence: TGTGCCAGCAGCTTTTTCGTGTCGAGACAGAACACTGAAGCTTTCTTT. It specifies CASSFFVSRQNTEAFF.